The TCR beta chain under discussion was sequenced for a study of beta chain features in type 1 diabetes. This clone was seen more than once but under ten times. The CDR3 loop spans 14 amino acids. The V gene end was trimmed by 3 bases and the J gene end by 7 bases; junction bases not matched to a gene: 3. The V gene's germline CDR1 is LNHDA and CDR2 SQIVND (reference sequence). Expressed TCRB transcripts got sequenced, as all isolated RNA was reverse transcribed. Repertoires were generated with immunoSEQ multiplex PCR, while TCRdb's copy carries only in-frame clones and drops some. The data show some 410,000 clones, with 9.5% to 12% seen just once and more than 0.045% held by the top ten.

The receptor was isolated from a woman between 18 and 29 years old in good health. The specimen sequenced was naive CD4+ T cells from blood. The V and J genes are TRBV19 and TRBJ2-1; 10 nucleotides line up with TRBD1. This CDR3 reads CASSIRTGGNEQFF. CDR3 in DNA: TGTGCCAGTAGTATTAGGACAGGGGGAAATGAGCAGTTCTTC.